This T cell receptor (beta chain) was identified during a study of control samples from healthy donors and cancer patients. Clones were read by immunoSEQ multiplex PCR, and TCRdb kept only the in-frame ones, dropping some. The data show about 12,000 clones, approximately 94% seen once. V was clipped by 0 bases and J by 1 base, with 9 bases between them. CDR1 and CDR2 (germline): MNHEY, SVGAGI. The CDR3 extends over 16 amino acids. The sequence derives from an older man with head and neck cancer. The specimen sequenced was PBMCs. The genes are TRBV6-5 and TRBJ2-2; D unclear. The CDR3 sequence: CASSYSKGGNTGELFF. The DNA of the CDR3 is TGTGCCAGCAGTTACTCGAAAGGCGGGAACACCGGGGAGCTGTTTTTT.